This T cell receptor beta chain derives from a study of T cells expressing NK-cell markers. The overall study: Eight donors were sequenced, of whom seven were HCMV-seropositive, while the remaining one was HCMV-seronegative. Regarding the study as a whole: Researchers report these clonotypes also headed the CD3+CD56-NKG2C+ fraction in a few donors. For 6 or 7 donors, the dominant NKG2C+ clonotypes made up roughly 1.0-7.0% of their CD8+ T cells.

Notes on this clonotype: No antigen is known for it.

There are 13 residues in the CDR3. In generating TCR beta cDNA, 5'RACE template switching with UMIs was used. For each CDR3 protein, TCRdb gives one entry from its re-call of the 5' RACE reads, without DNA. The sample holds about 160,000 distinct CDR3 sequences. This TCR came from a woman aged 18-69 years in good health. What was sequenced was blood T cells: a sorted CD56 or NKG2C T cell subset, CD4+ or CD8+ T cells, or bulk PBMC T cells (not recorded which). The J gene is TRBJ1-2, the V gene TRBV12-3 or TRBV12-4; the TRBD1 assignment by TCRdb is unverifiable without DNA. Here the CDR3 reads CASRGLGRYGYTF.